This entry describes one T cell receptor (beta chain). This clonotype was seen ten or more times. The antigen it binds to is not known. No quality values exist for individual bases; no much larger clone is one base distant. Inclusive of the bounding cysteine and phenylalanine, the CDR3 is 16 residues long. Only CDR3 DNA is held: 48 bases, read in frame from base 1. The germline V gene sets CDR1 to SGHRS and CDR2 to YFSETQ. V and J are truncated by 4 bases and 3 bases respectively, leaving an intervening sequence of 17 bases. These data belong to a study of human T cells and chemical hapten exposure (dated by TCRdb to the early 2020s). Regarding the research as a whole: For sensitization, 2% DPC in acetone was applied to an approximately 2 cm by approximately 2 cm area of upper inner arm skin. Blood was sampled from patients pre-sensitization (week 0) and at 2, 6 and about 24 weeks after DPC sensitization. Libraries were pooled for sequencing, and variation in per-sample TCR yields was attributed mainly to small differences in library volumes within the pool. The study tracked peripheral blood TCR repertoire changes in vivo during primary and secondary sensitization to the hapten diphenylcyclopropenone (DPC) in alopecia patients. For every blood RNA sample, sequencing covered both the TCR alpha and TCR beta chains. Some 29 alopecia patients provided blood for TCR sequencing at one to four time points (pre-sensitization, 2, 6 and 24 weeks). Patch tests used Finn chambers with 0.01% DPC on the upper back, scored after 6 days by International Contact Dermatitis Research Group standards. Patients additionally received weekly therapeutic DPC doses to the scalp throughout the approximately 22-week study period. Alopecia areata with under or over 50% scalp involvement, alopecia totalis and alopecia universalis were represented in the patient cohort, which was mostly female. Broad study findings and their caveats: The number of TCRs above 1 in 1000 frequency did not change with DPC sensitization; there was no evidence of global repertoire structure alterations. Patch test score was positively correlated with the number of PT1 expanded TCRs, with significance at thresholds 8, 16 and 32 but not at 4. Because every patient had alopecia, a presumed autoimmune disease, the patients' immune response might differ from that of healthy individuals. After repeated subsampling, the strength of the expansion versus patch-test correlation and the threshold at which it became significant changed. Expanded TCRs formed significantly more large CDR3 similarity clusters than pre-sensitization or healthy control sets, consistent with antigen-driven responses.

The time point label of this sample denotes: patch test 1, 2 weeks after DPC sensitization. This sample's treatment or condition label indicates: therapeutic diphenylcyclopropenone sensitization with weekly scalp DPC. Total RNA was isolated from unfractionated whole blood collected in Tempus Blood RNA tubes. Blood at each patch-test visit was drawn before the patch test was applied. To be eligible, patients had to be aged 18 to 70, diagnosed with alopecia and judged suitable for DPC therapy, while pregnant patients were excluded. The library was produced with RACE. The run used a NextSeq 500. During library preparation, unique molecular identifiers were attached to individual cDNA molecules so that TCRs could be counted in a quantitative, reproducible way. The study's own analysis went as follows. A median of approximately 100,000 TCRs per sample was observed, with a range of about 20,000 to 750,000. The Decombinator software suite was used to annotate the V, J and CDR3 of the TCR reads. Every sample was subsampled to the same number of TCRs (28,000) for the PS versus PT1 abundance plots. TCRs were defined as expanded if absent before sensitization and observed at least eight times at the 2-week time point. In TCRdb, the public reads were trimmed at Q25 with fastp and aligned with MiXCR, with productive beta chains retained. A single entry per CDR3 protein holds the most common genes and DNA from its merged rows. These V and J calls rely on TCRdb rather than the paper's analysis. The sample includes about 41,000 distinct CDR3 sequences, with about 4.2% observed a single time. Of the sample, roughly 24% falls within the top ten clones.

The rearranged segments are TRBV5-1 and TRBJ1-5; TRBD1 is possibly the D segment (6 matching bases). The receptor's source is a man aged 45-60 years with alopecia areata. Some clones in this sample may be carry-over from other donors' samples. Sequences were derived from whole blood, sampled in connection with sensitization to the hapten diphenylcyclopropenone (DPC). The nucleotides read TGCGCCAGCAGCCTGGCCCCAGGGGCGGTCAATCAGCCCCAGCATTTT. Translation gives CASSLAPGAVNQPQHF. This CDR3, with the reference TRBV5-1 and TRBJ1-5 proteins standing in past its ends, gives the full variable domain KAGVTQTPRYLIKTRGQQVTLSCSPISGHRSVSWYQQTPGQGLQFLFEYFSETQRNKGNFPGRFSGRQFSNSRSEMNVSTLELGDSALYLCASSLAPGAVNQPQHFGDGTRLSIL.